This is a list of T cell receptor beta chains from one sample in a study of vaccination effects on CD4 cells after COVID-19. Assay used: immunoSEQ multiplex PCR; TCRdb lists only in-frame clones, some missing. The sample includes more than 60,000 clones, about 74% of them seen just once. These receptors lack a known antigen. The specimen was CD4+ T cells from PBMCs cultured without peptide, collected after COVID-19 vaccination. All receptors derive from a human donor who received a COVID-19 vaccine. Each CDR3 is given with its conserved first and last residue. Each record gives: CDR3 protein, CDR3 DNA, D gene, V gene, J gene, clone size. A D gene is named only where the DNA matches it firmly. Part of the rows lack a size; the others show once, few, many or a class for expanded clones.

CDR3: CASSYLDTIYF
DNA: TGTGCCAGCAGTTACCTGGACACCATATATTTT
D: .
V: TRBV6-5
J: TRBJ1-3
size: once

CDR3: CASRGGAEDNSYNEQFF
DNA: TGTGCCAGCAGGGGGGGGGCGGAGGATAACTCCTACAATGAGCAGTTCTTC
D: .
V: TRBV9
J: TRBJ2-1
size: .

CDR3: CASSEGRTDNQPQHF
DNA: TGTGCCAGCAGTGAAGGGAGGACAGACAATCAGCCCCAGCATTTT
D: .
V: TRBV6-1
J: TRBJ1-5
size: .

CDR3: CASSFRESNEQFF
DNA: TGTGCCAGCAGCTTCAGGGAAAGCAATGAGCAGTTCTTC
D: .
V: TRBV5-5
J: TRBJ2-1
size: .

CDR3: CASGVGRNSPLHF
DNA: TGTGCCAGCGGGGTGGGTCGGAATTCACCCCTCCACTTT
D: .
V: TRBV7-3
J: TRBJ1-6
size: .

CDR3: CASIRRASTDTQYF
DNA: TGTGCCAGCATCCGGCGGGCAAGCACAGATACGCAGTATTTT
D: .
V: TRBV2
J: TRBJ2-3
size: .

CDR3: CASSKTRSAAINEQFF
DNA: TGTGCCAGCAGCAAAACTCGGTCGGCAGCCATCAATGAGCAGTTCTTC
D: .
V: TRBV7-9
J: TRBJ2-1
size: .

CDR3: CASRETSGGAADTQYF
DNA: TGTGCCAGCAGGGAAACTAGCGGGGGGGCCGCAGATACGCAGTATTTT
D: TRBD2
V: TRBV7-3
J: TRBJ2-3
size: .

CDR3: CASSQDSRAPFQTQYF
DNA: TGTGCCAGCAGCCAAGATTCCAGGGCCCCCTTTCAGACCCAGTACTTC
D: .
V: TRBV14
J: TRBJ2-5
size: .

CDR3: CASSRGIFGNQPQHF
DNA: TGTGCCAGCAGTCGAGGGATTTTCGGCAATCAGCCCCAGCATTTT
D: .
V: TRBV6-2/TRBV6-3
J: TRBJ1-5
size: few

CDR3: CASSRDSLNTEAFF
DNA: TGTGCCAGCTCACGGGACTCCCTGAACACTGAAGCTTTCTTT
D: .
V: TRBV18
J: TRBJ1-1
size: .

CDR3: CAWSAPTPGEQFF
DNA: TGTGCCTGGAGTGCCCCAACCCCGGGTGAGCAGTTCTTC
D: .
V: TRBV30
J: TRBJ2-1
size: .

CDR3: CASSIQGNTGELFF
DNA: TGTGCCAGTAGTATACAGGGTAACACCGGGGAGCTGTTTTTT
D: .
V: TRBV19
J: TRBJ2-2
size: .

CDR3: CASSQAETGGNEKLFF
DNA: TGCGCCAGCAGCCAAGCCGAGACAGGGGGCAACGAAAAACTGTTTTTT
D: TRBD1
V: TRBV4-3
J: TRBJ1-4
size: medium-sized

CDR3: CASSPRQANEQFF
DNA: TGTGCCAGCAGCCCCCGACAGGCCAATGAGCAGTTCTTC
D: .
V: TRBV11-1
J: TRBJ2-1
size: .

CDR3: CASSSRAADTQYF
DNA: TGTGCCAGCAGCTCCCGGGCCGCCGACACCCAGTACTTC
D: .
V: TRBV7-3
J: TRBJ2-5
size: .

CDR3: CASSSRQGVYSGANVLTF
DNA: TGCGCCAGCAGCTCGCGACAGGGAGTGTACTCTGGGGCCAACGTCCTAACTTTC
D: TRBD1
V: TRBV5-1
J: TRBJ2-6
size: .

CDR3: CASGSTGFGTDTQYF
DNA: TGTGCCAGCGGGTCGACAGGGTTCGGGACAGATACGCAGTATTTT
D: TRBD1
V: TRBV6-5
J: TRBJ2-3
size: .

CDR3: CASGQGENTEAFF
DNA: TGTGCCAGCGGACAGGGAGAGAACACTGAAGCTTTCTTT
D: TRBD1
V: TRBV2
J: TRBJ1-1
size: few

CDR3: CASSESTGTGETQYF
DNA: TGTGCCAGCAGTGAATCCACGGGGACAGGCGAGACCCAGTACTTC
D: TRBD1
V: TRBV25-1
J: TRBJ2-5
size: .

CDR3: CASSPPEFRGNTIYF
DNA: TGTGCCAGCTCACCACCTGAGTTCCGCGGAAACACCATATATTTT
D: .
V: TRBV18
J: TRBJ1-3
size: once

CDR3: CASSQGGQGRVSGANVLTF
DNA: TGCGCCAGCAGCCAAGGGGGACAGGGTAGGGTCTCTGGGGCCAACGTCCTGACTTTC
D: TRBD1
V: TRBV4-1
J: TRBJ2-6
size: .

CDR3: CASSKDRDNEKLFF
DNA: TGTGCCAGCTCAAAGGACAGGGACAATGAAAAACTGTTTTTT
D: TRBD1
V: TRBV18
J: TRBJ1-4
size: .

CDR3: CASSPTSGAVGELFF
DNA: TGTGCCAGCAGCCCGACTAGCGGGGCTGTCGGGGAGCTGTTTTTT
D: TRBD2
V: TRBV3-1/TRBV3-2
J: TRBJ2-2
size: .

CDR3: CASSLVAGVGETQYF
DNA: TGCGCCAGCAGCTTGGTGGCGGGGGTGGGTGAGACCCAGTACTTC
D: TRBD2
V: TRBV5-1
J: TRBJ2-5
size: .

CDR3: CASSIRPGQARNTEAFF
DNA: TGTGCCAGTAGTATACGACCGGGACAGGCCCGTAACACTGAAGCTTTCTTT
D: TRBD1
V: TRBV19
J: TRBJ1-1
size: .

CDR3: CASSRRSGNTIYF
DNA: TGTGCCAGCAGCCGCAGGTCGGGAAACACCATATATTTT
D: .
V: TRBV7-9
J: TRBJ1-3
size: few

CDR3: CASRGVRGVGTDTQYF
DNA: TGTGCCAGCCGGGGGGTGCGTGGCGTGGGCACAGATACGCAGTATTTT
D: TRBD2
V: TRBV5-5
J: TRBJ2-3
size: once

CDR3: CASTQGSYGYTF
DNA: TGTGCCAGTACCCAGGGGAGCTATGGCTACACCTTC
D: .
V: TRBV19
J: TRBJ1-2
size: .

CDR3: CASSIRGLITGELFF
DNA: TGTGCCAGTAGTATCAGGGGGCTTATAACCGGGGAGCTGTTTTTT
D: TRBD1
V: TRBV19
J: TRBJ2-2
size: .

CDR3: CASRAGNGANVLTF
DNA: TGTGCCAGCAGAGCGGGGAACGGGGCCAACGTCCTGACTTTC
D: TRBD2
V: TRBV6-6
J: TRBJ2-6
size: few

CDR3: CASSLGGGQETQYF
DNA: TGTGCCAGCAGCTTAGGGGGGGGGCAAGAGACCCAGTACTTC
D: TRBD2
V: TRBV7-2
J: TRBJ2-5
size: once

CDR3: CASIRLAGGQETQYF
DNA: TGTGCCAGCATCCGACTAGCGGGGGGTCAAGAGACCCAGTACTTC
D: TRBD2
V: TRBV2
J: TRBJ2-5
size: few

CDR3: CSARREGEQFF
DNA: TGCAGTGCTAGGAGAGAGGGAGAGCAGTTCTTC
D: .
V: TRBV20-1
J: TRBJ2-1
size: .

CDR3: CSSIAGYTF
DNA: TGCAGTTCGATAGCAGGCTACACCTTC
D: .
V: TRBV20-1
J: TRBJ1-2
size: .

CDR3: CASSLGLPGNTIYF
DNA: TGCGCCAGCAGCTTGGGGCTTCCTGGAAACACCATATATTTT
D: .
V: TRBV5-1
J: TRBJ1-3
size: .

CDR3: CASSNRGVNTEAFF
DNA: TGTGCCAGCAGCAATCGGGGCGTGAACACTGAAGCTTTCTTT
D: .
V: TRBV13
J: TRBJ1-1
size: .

CDR3: CASSLGGTDNQPQHF
DNA: TGTGCCAGCAGCTTAGGTGGGACAGACAATCAGCCCCAGCATTTT
D: TRBD1
V: TRBV7-2
J: TRBJ1-5
size: .

CDR3: CASSFRGSETQYF
DNA: TGTGCCAGCAGCTTTCGGGGGTCCGAGACCCAGTACTTC
D: .
V: TRBV7-9
J: TRBJ2-5
size: once